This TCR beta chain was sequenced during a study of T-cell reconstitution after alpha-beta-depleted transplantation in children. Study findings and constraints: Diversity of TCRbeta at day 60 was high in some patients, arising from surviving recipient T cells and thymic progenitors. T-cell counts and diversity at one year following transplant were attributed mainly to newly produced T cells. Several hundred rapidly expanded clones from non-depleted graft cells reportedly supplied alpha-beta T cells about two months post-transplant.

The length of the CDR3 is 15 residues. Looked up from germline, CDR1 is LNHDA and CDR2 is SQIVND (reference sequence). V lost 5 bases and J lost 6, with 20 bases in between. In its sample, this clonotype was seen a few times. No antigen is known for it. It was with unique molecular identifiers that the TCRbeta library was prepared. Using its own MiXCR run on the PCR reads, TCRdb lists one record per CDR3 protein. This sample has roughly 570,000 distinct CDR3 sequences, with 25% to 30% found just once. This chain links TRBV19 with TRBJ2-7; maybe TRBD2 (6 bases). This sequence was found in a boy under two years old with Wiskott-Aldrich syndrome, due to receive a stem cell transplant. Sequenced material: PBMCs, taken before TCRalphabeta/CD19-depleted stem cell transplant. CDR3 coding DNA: TGTGCCAGTAGTCTTATCAGCGGGCAAATTTTCGAGCAGTACTTC. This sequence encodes CASSLISGQIFEQYF.